A single sample is the source of the 7 T cell receptor beta chains below, sequenced in a study of blood T cell repertoires in COVID-19. The table came from immunoSEQ multiplex PCR; TCRdb's copy has only in-frame clones and leaves some out. The sample lists 350,000 or so clones; approximately 89% were seen once. Input material: peripheral blood. All receptors come from a young woman with COVID-19, enrolled during active disease.

J is TRBJ2-5 and V is TRBV7-2, with 10 bases matching TRBD2. CDR1 is SGHTA and CDR2 is FQGNSA in the germline V gene. The CDR3 sequence is 15 residues long. Losses at the gene ends were 1 base for V and 7 bases for J; bases not matched to a gene: 6. DNA of the CDR3: TGTGCCAGCAGCTTAGGCCTAGCGGGAGTCGTGACCCAGTACTTC. Protein product: CASSLGLAGVVTQYF.

The J gene is TRBJ2-5, the V gene TRBV7-2; TRBD2 matches 7 bases. With 5 bases clipped from V and 0 bases from J, the junction kept 12 bases outside the gene matches. The CDR3 has 17 amino acids. Germline-derived CDR1 and CDR2 are SGHTA and FQGNSA. This chain's CDR3 is CASSPMAGAYYQETQYF. In nucleotides, the CDR3 is TGTGCCAGCAGCCCGATGGCGGGAGCCTACTACCAAGAGACCCAGTACTTC. Drawing the rest from reference TRBV7-2 and TRBJ2-5, the complete variable domain is GAGVSQSPSNKVTEKGKDVELRCDPISGHTALYWYRQSLGQGLEFLIYFQGNSAPDKSGLPSDRFSAERTGGSVSTLTIQRTQQEDSAVYLCASSPMAGAYYQETQYFGPGTRLLVL.

The DNA for the CDR3 is TGTGCCAGCAGGAGGGTCTTGGGGGCCACCGGGGAGCTGTTTTTT. This sequence encodes CASRRVLGATGELFF. The rearrangement joins TRBV2 to TRBJ2-2, with D perhaps matching TRBD1 (6 bases). Between the trimmed V and J ends, which lost 6 bases and 4 bases, there was a span of 15 bases. CDR3 length: 15 amino acids. Germline assignment: CDR1 SNHLY and CDR2 FYNNEI. Full variable domain (missing parts from reference TRBV2 and TRBJ2-2): EPEVTQTPSHQVTQMGQEVILRCVPISNHLYFYWYRQILGQKVEFLVSFYNNEISEKSEIFDDQFSVERPDGSNFTLKIRSTKLEDSAMYFCASRRVLGATGELFFGEGSRLTVL.

The rearrangement uses TRBV28 and TRBJ2-3; 8 bases are shared with TRBD2. Germline lookup yields CDR1 MDHEN and CDR2 SYDVKM. This CDR3 spans 16 amino acids. Losses at the gene ends were 6 bases for V and 4 bases for J; bases not matched to a gene: 12. The CDR3 spells CASSPPSGRGADTQYF. The DNA for the CDR3 is TGTGCCAGCAGCCCCCCGAGCGGGAGAGGGGCAGATACGCAGTATTTT.

The chain has TRBV7-9 and TRBJ2-1, with unresolved D. The germline V and J ends were trimmed by 1 base and 15 bases, with 16 bases remaining between them. Germline CDR1 is SEHNR and CDR2 is FQNEAQ (reference sequence). CDR3 length equals 13 residues. The CDR3 nucleotides are TGTGCCAGCAGCTTAGATTTGGGCTCCGATCCGTTCTTC. Protein sequence: CASSLDLGSDPFF.

The V gene is TRBV30, the J gene TRBJ1-1; no firm D call. The CDR3 runs 14 residues. V was shortened by 2 bases and J by 0 bases, with 10 bases between the two germline ends. Germline V lookup: CDR1 GTSNPN, CDR2 SVGIG (reference sequence). The CDR3 sequence is CAWSKEPMNTEAFF. CDR3 nucleotides: TGTGCCTGGAGTAAAGAACCTATGAACACTGAAGCTTTCTTT.

The chain is built from TRBV7-9 and TRBJ2-5; a possible D gene is TRBD1 (5 bases). V lost 5 bases to trimming and J lost 5 bases, with 18 bases between them. Germline CDR1 and CDR2: SEHNR and FQNEAQ (reference sequence). The CDR3 runs 15 residues. The CDR3 DNA reads TGTGCCAGCAGCGCAGACGACAGCCCCCGGGAGACCCAGTACTTC. It yields the protein CASSADDSPRETQYF.